This TCR beta chain appears in the sequencing data of a study of T-cell reconstitution after alpha-beta-depleted transplantation in children. Notes on the study in general: After one year, T-cell counts and TCRbeta diversity mostly came from new T cells.

Unique molecular identifiers were incorporated when the TCRbeta library was constructed. TCRdb re-called the PCR reads with MiXCR, one entry per CDR3 protein. The data show 250,000 to 300,000 distinct CDR3 sequences, with about 9.4% seen just once and approximately 7.6% held by the top ten. Trimming removed 2 bases from V and 3 bases from J, with 7 bases in between. CDR3 length equals 12 residues. CDR1 and CDR2 from the germline V gene are SQVTM and ANQGSEA. This clonotype was detected many times. Its antigen is undetermined. The rearrangement links TRBV29-1 to TRBJ2-5; D remains unclear. The specimen comprised PBMCs, sampled before TCRalphabeta/CD19-depleted stem cell transplant. This receptor was taken from a boy in the first two years of life with acute myeloid leukemia, due to receive a stem cell transplant. DNA for the CDR3: TGCAGCGTTGAATGGCGGAAAGAGACCCAGTACTTC. Translating gives CSVEWRKETQYF.